These 27 T cell receptor beta chains originate from one sample sequenced in a study of shared clonotypes between healthy human individuals. This table comes from immunoSEQ multiplex PCR, and its TCRdb copy is limited to in-frame clones, with some not included. The sample has fewer than 700,000 clones; about 95% are singletons. Terminally differentiated effector memory CD45RA+ cells were excluded by CCR7 positive selection of CD45RO-negative cells. Sample: naive CD8+ T cells sorted from blood. These receptors were collected from a woman aged 25 to 39 in good health.

This rearrangement joins TRBV11-2 to TRBJ2-7; 10 nucleotides line up with TRBD2. J gave up 12 bases and V 0 bases, and 17 bases lay outside the gene matches. The CDR3 spans 17 residues. Germline V gene data show CDR1 as SGHAT and CDR2 as FQNNGV. Here the CDR3 DNA reads TGTGCCAGCAGCTTAGATCGGCTAGCGGGAGTTTCGGTGATGCGGTACTTC. Encoded protein: CASSLDRLAGVSVMRYF. The full variable domain, its missing parts supplied by reference TRBV11-2 and TRBJ2-7, is EAGVAQSPRYKIIEKRQSVAFWCNPISGHATLYWYQQILGQGPKLLIQFQNNGVVDDSQLPKDRFSAERLKGVDSTLKIQPAKLEDSAVYLCASSLDRLAGVSVMRYFGPGTRLTVT.

V gene TRBV7-9 combines with J gene TRBJ1-2, with 7 positions matching TRBD1. The J segment lost 4 bases and the V segment lost 5 bases, leaving 7 bases of the junction unmatched. Germline CDR1 is SEHNR and CDR2 is FQNEAQ (reference sequence). The CDR3 is 14 residues long. The CDR3 loop is CASSPGDRVYGYTF. The CDR3 nucleotides are TGTGCCAGCAGCCCGGGAGACAGGGTCTATGGCTACACCTTC.

Regarding this clone: At the DNA level, this CDR3 is encoded by other sequences in the same sample as well. The J gene is TRBJ2-7, the V gene TRBV2; D is perhaps TRBD2 (5 bases). This CDR3 has 13 amino acids. Germline V gene data show CDR1 as SNHLY and CDR2 as FYNNEI. The germline V and J ends were trimmed by 1 base and 2 bases, with 6 bases remaining between them. CDR3: CASSEGGPYEQYF. The CDR3 DNA follows: TGTGCCAGCAGTGAAGGCGGGCCCTACGAGCAGTACTTC.

The chain uses TRBV5-4 and TRBJ2-7; 7 nucleotides match TRBD2. The CDR3 spans 12 residues. V gave up 4 bases and J gave up 6 bases; unmatched junction bases: 4. The germline V gene has CDR1 SGHNT and CDR2 YYREEE (reference sequence). CDR3 sequence reads: CASSASGIEQYF. CDR3 in DNA: TGTGCCAGCAGCGCTAGCGGAATCGAGCAGTACTTC.

V gene TRBV27 combines with J gene TRBJ2-1; 9 positions match TRBD1. Germline values: CDR1 MNHEY, CDR2 SMNVEV (reference sequence). This CDR3 is built from 15 residues. The trim removed 7 bases at V and 2 bases at J, leaving 6 bases unmatched. The CDR3 nucleotides read TGTGCCAGCAACCCGACAGGGGGTCCCTACAATGAGCAGTTCTTC. It is translated as CASNPTGGPYNEQFF.

This clone was found once. The rearrangement joins TRBV27 to TRBJ2-6; D unresolved. CDR1 and CDR2 from the germline V gene are MNHEY and SMNVEV (reference sequence). Trimming left V 7 bases short and J 4 bases short, with 14 bases between. The CDR3 has 15 amino acids. The CDR3 sequence: CASTTLNSGANVLTF. The CDR3 nucleotides are TGTGCCAGCACCACTTTGAATTCGGGGGCCAACGTCCTGACTTTC.

In regard to this clone: Other DNA variants within this sample encode the same CDR3. V gene TRBV6-5 combines with J gene TRBJ1-2, with unresolved D. Germline V gene sequence: CDR1 MNHEY, CDR2 SVGAGI. Trimming took 0 bases from V and 5 from J, leaving 7 bases between them. This CDR3 is built from 13 residues. DNA of the CDR3: TGTGCCAGCAGTTACTCGTGGGCGTATGGCTACACCTTC. Translating it yields CASSYSWAYGYTF.

The chain joins TRBV15 to TRBJ2-3, with TRBD1 matching 9 bases. Per germline, CDR1 LNHNV and CDR2 YYDKDF (reference sequence). With V trimmed by 3 bases and J by 2 bases, 12 bases remained unmatched. CDR3 length: 18 residues. The CDR3, as DNA: TGTGCCACCAGCAGTTCCTTTCCGGGACAGGGCATCACAGATACGCAGTATTTT. This codes for CATSSSFPGQGITDTQYF.

This clone was counted between two and nine times. The CDR3 loop reads CASSVAGTAEAFF. DNA of the CDR3: TGTGCCAGCAGCGTAGCGGGTACCGCTGAAGCTTTCTTT. The gene calls are TRBV9 and TRBJ1-1, with no clear D. This CDR3 region has 13 residues. Trimming took 0 bases from V and 6 from J, leaving 9 bases between them. The germline CDR1 and CDR2 sequences are SGDLS and YYNGEE.

Only one count was recorded for this clone. This chain joins TRBV6-6 and TRBJ2-7, with D unclear. V shed 8 bases and J shed 2 bases, with 13 bases lying between them. This CDR3 comprises 13 residues. Germline CDR1 is MNHNY and CDR2 is SVGAGI (reference sequence). CDR3 nucleotides: TGTGCCAGCGGAGTTGCTAGTGCCTACGAGCAGTACTTC. Translation: CASGVASAYEQYF.

The chain uses TRBV13 and TRBJ2-5; 8 bases agree with TRBD1. The J call could be wrong; TRBJ2-7 is a better fit for the DNA end. Germline values: CDR1 PRHDT, CDR2 FYEKMQ (reference sequence). The CDR3 runs 15 residues. The CDR3 loop reads CASSTVQGVTYEQYF. CDR3 sequence (DNA): TGTGCCAGCAGCACAGTACAGGGGGTGACCTACGAGCAGTACTTC.

The V and J genes are TRBV4-1 and TRBJ1-1; 9 bases match TRBD1. Per the germline V gene, CDR1 is MGHRA and CDR2 is YSYEKL. The ends lost 4 bases at V and 2 bases at J; junction bases unmatched: 5. This CDR3 region has 15 residues. CDR3 bases: TGCGCCAGCAGCCTACGACAGGGGGAAAACACTGAAGCTTTCTTT. Protein: CASSLRQGENTEAFF.

This chain connects TRBV27 to TRBJ2-3; weak D call: TRBD1 (5 bases). The germline gives CDR1 MNHEY, CDR2 SMNVEV (reference sequence). The CDR3 consists of 16 residues. Trimming pared 0 bases from V and 6 bases from J, leaving 16 bases between. CDR3 bases: TGTGCCAGCAGTTTATCCCCCCCAGGGTTCGTCGATACGCAGTATTTT. The encoded protein is CASSLSPPGFVDTQYF.

In the case of this clone: The sample carries other DNA sequences with the same CDR3. The V and J genes are TRBV28 and TRBJ2-7, with D tentatively TRBD1 (5 bases). Germline V gene lookup returns CDR1 MDHEN and CDR2 SYDVKM. V was trimmed by 6 bases and J by 2 bases, leaving 14 bases between them. This CDR3 has 14 residues. The CDR3 loop reads CASSLRGGPYEQYF. The DNA of the CDR3 is TGTGCCAGCAGCCTTAGGGGCGGCCCCTACGAGCAGTACTTC.

The V call is TRBV28, the J call TRBJ2-7; D unclear. This CDR3 region has 13 residues. Trimming removed 5 bases at V and 7 bases at J, with 15 bases between. Germline values: CDR1 MDHEN, CDR2 SYDVKM. CDR3 in DNA: TGTGCCAGCAGTCCTAGGCCCCGTGGGGAGCAGTACTTC. This codes for CASSPRPRGEQYF.

The chain joins TRBV28 to TRBJ1-2; D remains ambiguous. V dropped 1 base and J dropped 4 bases, with 10 bases sitting between them. Germline CDR1 MDHEN, CDR2 SYDVKM. The CDR3 extends over 14 amino acids. The CDR3 here is CASSLLRVSYGYTF. The DNA of the CDR3 is TGTGCCAGCAGTTTATTGAGGGTATCCTATGGCTACACCTTC.

As to this clone: The sample holds other DNA sequences that translate to the same CDR3. The chain employs TRBV27 and TRBJ2-1, with 13 bases lining up with TRBD2. Germline V gene data show CDR1 as MNHEY and CDR2 as SMNVEV (reference sequence). The CDR3 is 15 amino acids. Trimming at V came to 6 bases and at J to 10 bases, leaving 9 bases not matched to a gene. The CDR3 nucleotides are TGTGCCAGCAGAATACTAGCGGGAGGGCCAGGGGAGCAGTTCTTC. Translation: CASRILAGGPGEQFF.

The genes are TRBV11-1 and TRBJ2-7, with 7 bases aligning to TRBD1. Germline V CDR1 and CDR2: SGHAT, FQDESV (reference sequence). The CDR3 has 14 residues. V was clipped by 5 bases and J by 2 bases; unmatched bases: 6. The CDR3 coding sequence is TGTGCCAGCAGCCTCGGGACAGTACCCTACGAGCAGTACTTC. Translated: CASSLGTVPYEQYF.

This chain uses TRBV2 with TRBJ1-1; perhaps TRBD1 as D (6 bases). V was cut by 3 bases and J by 1 base, with 9 bases left in between. The CDR3 extends over 14 amino acids. Germline V gene data show CDR1 as SNHLY and CDR2 as FYNNEI. DNA of the CDR3: TGTGCCAGCAGTGAGAGGGGGGCGAACACTGAAGCTTTCTTT. Its translation: CASSERGANTEAFF.

The chain links TRBV6-5 to TRBJ2-1; D is perhaps TRBD2 (6 bases). The germline CDR1 and CDR2 sequences are MNHEY and SVGAGI. The CDR3 has 15 residues. V shed 4 bases and J shed 4 bases, with 14 bases lying between them. The CDR3 coding sequence is TGTGCCAGCAGTTTAAGGAGGGACTTATACAATGAGCAGTTCTTC. Its translation is CASSLRRDLYNEQFF.

The chain links TRBV5-6 to TRBJ2-7; D could derive from TRBD1 or TRBD2 (5 bases each). CDR3 length: 13 residues. CDR1 is SGHDT and CDR2 is YYEEEE in the germline V gene. V lost 3 bases to trimming and J lost 2 bases, with 9 bases between them. The CDR3 region is CASSWGFPYEQYF. As DNA, the CDR3 is TGTGCCAGCAGCTGGGGGTTCCCCTACGAGCAGTACTTC.

In regard to this clone: At the DNA level, this CDR3 is encoded by other sequences in the same sample as well. This CDR3 reads CASSIVSYSNQPQHF. CDR3 bases: TGTGCCAGTAGTATTGTGAGTTATAGCAATCAGCCCCAGCATTTT. The chain employs TRBV19 and TRBJ1-5, with no clear D. Trimming cost V 3 bases and J 0 bases, with 9 bases left between them. Germline values: CDR1 LNHDA, CDR2 SQIVND (reference sequence). The CDR3 contains 15 residues.

The chain joins TRBV19 to TRBJ1-5; D remains unclear. This CDR3 comprises 16 residues. Germline lookup yields CDR1 LNHDA and CDR2 SQIVND (reference sequence). The V end lost 7 bases, the J end lost 6 bases, and 22 bases lay between the germline ends. The CDR3 nucleotides are TGTGCCAGTACCCTGTATAGTGAGGGATTTAGTCAGCCCCAGCATTTT. It encodes CASTLYSEGFSQPQHF.

The chain employs TRBV4-1 and TRBJ1-5; D remains unclear. With 4 bases removed from V and 3 bases from J, the gap between germline ends came to 10 bases. The CDR3 contains 14 residues. Germline CDR1 is MGHRA and CDR2 is YSYEKL. The CDR3 DNA sequence: TGCGCCAGCAGCCCTAGTGGATACAATCAGCCCCAGCATTTT. Amino acids: CASSPSGYNQPQHF.

V usage is TRBV27 and J usage is TRBJ1-6; D may be TRBD1 (5 bases). The V and J ends lost 2 bases and 7 bases respectively, with 15 bases between them. This CDR3 is 16 amino acids long. CDR1 MNHEY and CDR2 SMNVEV come from the germline V gene (reference sequence). The CDR3 sequence is CASSLGSGTVNSPLHF. CDR3 DNA sequence: TGTGCCAGCAGTTTAGGATCCGGGACGGTGAATTCACCCCTCCACTTT.

The chain is built from TRBV29-1 and TRBJ2-5; D is ambiguous. The J call may be in error: the DNA end matches TRBJ2-7 better. Germline V gives CDR1 SQVTM, CDR2 ANQGSEA. CDR3 length equals 12 residues. The CDR3 is CSVLYNSYEQYF. As DNA, the CDR3 is TGCAGCGTCTTGTACAACTCCTACGAGCAGTACTTC.

This chain joins TRBV9 and TRBJ1-1, with 7 bases identical to TRBD1. With 2 bases clipped from V and 1 base from J, the junction kept 2 bases outside the gene matches. Germline assignment: CDR1 SGDLS and CDR2 YYNGEE. CDR3 length: 14 residues. CDR3 nucleotides: TGTGCCAGCAGCGTCGGGACAGCGAACACTGAAGCTTTCTTT. This encodes CASSVGTANTEAFF.